Reported below is one T cell receptor beta chain. What it binds is not known. This sample was included in a study of blood T cells in healthy people across ages. Findings and limits, study-wide: Estimates of diversity drawn from one million T cells were considered underestimates. Roughly linear declines in TCR beta diversity per million T cells occurred with age. Unknown donor CMV status possibly confounded expanded clonotype changes.

The use of a sample-barcoded 5' primer and a J-beta primer mix characterized a second PCR of about 6 to 11 cycles. A tag from a template-switch adaptor with 12 random nucleotides marked each cDNA molecule. TCRdb re-called the 5' RACE reads with MiXCR, one entry per CDR3 protein. The sample includes approximately 770,000 distinct CDR3 sequences, about three fifths of them seen just once. The CDR3 covers 13 residues. V shed 2 bases, J shed 3 bases, and the junction held 0 bases outside the gene matches. The chain joins TRBV12-3 or TRBV12-4 to TRBJ2-5, with 7 bases matching TRBD2. The sample comprised blood. This receptor was taken from a man younger than 45 in good health. The CDR3, as DNA: TGTGCCAGCAGTTTAAGCGGGGAAGAGACCCAGTACTTC. Translated: CASSLSGEETQYF.